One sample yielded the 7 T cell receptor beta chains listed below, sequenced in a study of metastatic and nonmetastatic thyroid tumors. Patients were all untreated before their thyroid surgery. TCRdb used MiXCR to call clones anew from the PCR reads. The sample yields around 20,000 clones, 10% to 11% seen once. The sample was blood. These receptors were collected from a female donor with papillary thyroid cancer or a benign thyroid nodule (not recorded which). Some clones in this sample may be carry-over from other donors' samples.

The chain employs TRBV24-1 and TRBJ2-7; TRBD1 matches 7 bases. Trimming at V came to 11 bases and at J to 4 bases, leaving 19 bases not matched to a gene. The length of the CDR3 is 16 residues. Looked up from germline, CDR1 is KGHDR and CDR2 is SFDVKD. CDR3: CANLPREGAEDYEQYF. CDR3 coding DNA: TGTGCCAACTTGCCGAGAGAGGGGGCCGAAGATTACGAGCAGTACTTC.

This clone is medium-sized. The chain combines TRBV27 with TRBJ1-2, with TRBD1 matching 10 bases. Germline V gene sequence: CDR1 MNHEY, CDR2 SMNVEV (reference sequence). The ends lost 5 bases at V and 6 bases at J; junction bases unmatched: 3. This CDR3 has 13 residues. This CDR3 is CASSDRGPNGYTF. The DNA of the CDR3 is TGTGCCAGCAGTGACAGGGGGCCCAATGGCTACACCTTC.

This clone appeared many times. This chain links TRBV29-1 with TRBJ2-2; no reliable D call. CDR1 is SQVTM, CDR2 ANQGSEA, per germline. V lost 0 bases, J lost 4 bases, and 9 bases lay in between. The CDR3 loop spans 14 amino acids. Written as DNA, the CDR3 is TGCAGCGTTGAAGATCCAGGCCCCACCGGGGAGCTGTTTTTT. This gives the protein CSVEDPGPTGELFF.

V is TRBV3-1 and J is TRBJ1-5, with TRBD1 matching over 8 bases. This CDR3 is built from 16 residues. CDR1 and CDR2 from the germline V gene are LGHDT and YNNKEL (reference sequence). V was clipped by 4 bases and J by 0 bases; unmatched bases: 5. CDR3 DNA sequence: TGTGCCAGCAGCCCCAGGACAGGGATTAGCAATCAGCCCCAGCATTTT. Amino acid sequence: CASSPRTGISNQPQHF.

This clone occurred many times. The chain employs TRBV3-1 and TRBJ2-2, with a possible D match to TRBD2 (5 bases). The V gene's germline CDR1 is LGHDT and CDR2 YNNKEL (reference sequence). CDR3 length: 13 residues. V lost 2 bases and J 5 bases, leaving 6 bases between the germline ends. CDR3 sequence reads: CASSQTRTGELFF. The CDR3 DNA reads TGTGCCAGCAGCCAAACTAGGACCGGGGAGCTGTTTTTT.

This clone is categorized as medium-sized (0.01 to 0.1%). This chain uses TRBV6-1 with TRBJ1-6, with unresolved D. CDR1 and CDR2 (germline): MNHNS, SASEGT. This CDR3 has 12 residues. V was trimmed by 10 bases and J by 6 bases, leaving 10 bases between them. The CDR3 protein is CATRRTNSPLHF. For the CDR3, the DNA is TGTGCCACCCGAAGGACTAATTCACCCCTCCACTTT.

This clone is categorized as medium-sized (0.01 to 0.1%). As DNA, the CDR3 is TGTGCCAGCAGTTCCCACTACGAGCAGTACTTC. It encodes CASSSHYEQYF. The rearrangement links TRBV27 to TRBJ2-7; no clear D. Germline V gene sequence: CDR1 MNHEY, CDR2 SMNVEV (reference sequence). CDR3 length: 11 amino acids. The V end lost 4 bases, the J end lost 3 bases, and 4 bases lay between the germline ends.